This paragraph reports one TCR beta chain. Its antigen has not been determined. Base qualities are missing; no much larger clone stands one base away. Patients with autoimmune disease history or receiving systemic immunosuppression were excluded from the trial. Peripheral blood for TCR sequencing was drawn from every dose cohort at baseline, at cycle 4 day 1 and at cycle 7 day 1. Samples were obtained from an open-label, multicenter, first-in-human phase I dose-escalation trial of ivuxolimab. Adults with locally advanced or metastatic melanoma, renal cell, hepatocellular, or head and neck squamous cell carcinoma were enrolled in the trial. Before TCR sequencing, CD4+ and CD8+ T cells were separately sorted from peripheral blood. This record belongs to a study of OX40 agonist ivuxolimab in advanced cancers. The study in broad terms: Ivuxolimab was a fully human IgG2 agonistic monoclonal antibody targeting the costimulatory receptor OX40 (CD134). Intravenous ivuxolimab was administered to patients every 2 weeks at six dose levels: 0.01, 0.1, 0.3, 1.5, 3 and 10 mg/kg. Of the approximately 54 dose-escalation patients, hepatocellular carcinoma was present in around 20, melanoma in about 15, renal cell carcinoma in 9 and head and neck cancer in 9. In the dose-escalation cohort, 82.7% of patients were male, and the mean age was approximately 55 years, with a range of about 23 to 85. Prior anti-PD-1, anti-PD-L1 or anti-CTLA-4 therapy was permitted, and less than 45% of dose-escalation patients had received checkpoint inhibitors. Partial responses occurred in three dose-escalation patients: two with cutaneous melanoma and one with hepatocellular carcinoma. Peripheral TCRbeta sequencing aimed to test whether ivuxolimab altered TCR sequence diversity and caused clonal T-cell expansion. The paper describes the monotherapy dose-escalation part (N = 52 patients) of the phase I trial of ivuxolimab. General study outcomes and caveats: Low levels of normalized T-cell clonal expansion were also seen in some patients who did not respond. After ivuxolimab, more expanded clones were found on average in CD8+ T cells than in CD4+ T cells. The antigen specificity of the clonally expanded peripheral T cells was not determined. In the 0.1-3.0 mg/kg groups, partial responders were among the patients with the lowest normalized peripheral clonal expansion, particularly in CD8+ T cells. At doses from 0.1 to 3.0 mg/kg, clonal expansion was seen in both CD4+ and CD8+ blood T cells between baseline and week 6.

Genomic DNA was isolated from the sorted cells so that the TCRbeta CDR3 region could be sequenced. The immunoSEQ Assay was used for sequencing of TCRbeta CDR3 regions. TCRdb stores this immuneACCESS table with in-frame sequences only. Part of the clones is absent; in the studies checked, under half of the shortfall reflects unresolved V genes, and no reason is known for the rest. Here the sample has about 12,000 clones; roughly 84% occur a single time. The ten largest clones add up to over 40% of the sample. V is shortened by 0 bases, J by 1 base, and the region joining them spans 13 bases. Spanning cysteine to phenylalanine, the CDR3 consists of 17 amino acids. Of the read, only the CDR3 DNA is kept; its 51 bases are in frame from base 1. The germline V gene gives CDR1 as LGHNA and CDR2 as YSLEER.

The rearranged chain carries TRBV4-3 and TRBJ1-3; the D region possibly corresponds to TRBD1 (6 bases align). The clonotype originates from an adult with an advanced solid tumor such as melanoma, head and neck, liver or kidney cancer. The source was CD4+ or CD8+ T cells sorted from blood, collected in a trial of the OX40 agonist ivuxolimab. This receptor has the CDR3 CASSQDRGAGSGNTIYF. The bases read TGCGCCAGCAGCCAAGATCGGGGGGCAGGATCTGGAAACACCATATATTTT.